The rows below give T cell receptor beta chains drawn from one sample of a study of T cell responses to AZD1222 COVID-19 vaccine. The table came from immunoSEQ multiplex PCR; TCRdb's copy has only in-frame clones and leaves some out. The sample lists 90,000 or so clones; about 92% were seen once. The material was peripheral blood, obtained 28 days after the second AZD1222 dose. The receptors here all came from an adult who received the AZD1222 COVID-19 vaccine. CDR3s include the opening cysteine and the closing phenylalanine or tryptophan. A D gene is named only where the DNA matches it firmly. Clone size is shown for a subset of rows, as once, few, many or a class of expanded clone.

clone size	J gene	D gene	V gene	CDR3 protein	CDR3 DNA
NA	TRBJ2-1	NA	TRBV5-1	CASSLDGGRSYNEQFF	TGCGCCAGCAGCTTGGACGGGGGGCGGTCCTACAATGAGCAGTTCTTC
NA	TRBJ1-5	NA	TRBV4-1	CASSTTGYSNQPQHF	TGCGCCAGCAGTACTACGGGATATAGCAATCAGCCCCAGCATTTT
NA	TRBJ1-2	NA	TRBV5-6	CASSFGPKRQLTF	TGTGCCAGCAGCTTCGGACCTAAAAGACAGTTGACCTTC
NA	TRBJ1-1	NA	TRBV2	CASSERRTLRNTEAFF	TGTGCCAGCAGTGAGAGACGGACACTTAGGAACACTGAAGCTTTCTTT
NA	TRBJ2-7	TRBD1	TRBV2	CASSEVGTGGREQYF	TGTGCCAGCAGTGAAGTAGGGACAGGGGGCCGAGAGCAGTACTTC
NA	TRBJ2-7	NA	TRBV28	CASNEATVRIWGEQYF	TGTGCCAGCAACGAGGCAACAGTCCGAATTTGGGGCGAGCAGTACTTC
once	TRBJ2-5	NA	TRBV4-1	CASSQDNQETQYF	TGCGCCAGCAGCCAAGACAACCAAGAGACCCAGTACTTC
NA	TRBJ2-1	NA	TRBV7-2	CASSLVESWALGNEQFF	TGTGCCAGCAGCTTAGTGGAGAGCTGGGCGTTGGGCAATGAGCAGTTCTTC
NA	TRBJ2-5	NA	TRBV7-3	CASSVSGTQETQYF	TGTGCCAGCAGCGTTAGCGGAACCCAAGAGACCCAGTACTTC
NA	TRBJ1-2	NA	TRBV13	CASSLGQYGYTF	TGTGCCAGCAGCTTAGGACAGTATGGCTACACCTTC
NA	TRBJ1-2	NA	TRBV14	CASSQALRGGQHGYTF	TGTGCCAGCAGCCAAGCCCTACGGGGGGGGCAGCATGGCTACACCTTC
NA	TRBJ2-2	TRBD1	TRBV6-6	CASRDRVANTGELFF	TGTGCCAGCAGGGACAGGGTCGCGAACACCGGGGAGCTGTTTTTT
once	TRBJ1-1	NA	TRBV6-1	CASSEGQNLNTEAFF	TGTGCCAGCAGTGAAGGACAGAACTTGAACACTGAAGCTTTCTTT
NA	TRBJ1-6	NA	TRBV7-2	CASSLALGPAPNSPLHF	TGTGCCAGCAGCTTAGCTCTGGGACCCGCCCCTAATTCACCCCTCCACTTT
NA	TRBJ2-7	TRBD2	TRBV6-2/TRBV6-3	CASSYPSGGNEQYF	TGTGCCAGCAGTTACCCTTCGGGAGGGAACGAGCAGTACTTC
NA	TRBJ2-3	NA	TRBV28	CASSLGGTQYF	TGTGCCAGCAGTTTAGGGGGGACGCAGTATTTT
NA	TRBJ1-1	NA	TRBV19	CASRSPGQGAFLNTEAFF	TGTGCCAGTAGATCCCCCGGGCAGGGAGCTTTCTTGAACACTGAAGCTTTCTTT
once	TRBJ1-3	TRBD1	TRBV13	CASSYGRGLRNTIYF	TGTGCCAGCAGCTATGGGAGGGGGCTGAGAAACACCATATATTTT
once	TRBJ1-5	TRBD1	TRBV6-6	CASSYGTGARGEPQHF	TGTGCCAGCAGTTACGGGACAGGGGCCAGGGGTGAGCCCCAGCATTTT
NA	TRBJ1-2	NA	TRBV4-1	CASSQEGNDGYTF	TGCGCCAGCAGCCAAGAGGGGAACGATGGCTACACCTTC
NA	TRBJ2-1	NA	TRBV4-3	CASSQDGVDNEQFF	TGCGCCAGCAGCCAAGATGGGGTTGACAATGAGCAGTTCTTC
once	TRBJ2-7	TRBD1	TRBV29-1	CSVDFRDRVSYEQYF	TGCAGCGTTGATTTTCGGGACAGAGTATCCTACGAGCAGTACTTC
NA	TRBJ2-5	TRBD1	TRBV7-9	CASSYRGKQETQYF	TGTGCCAGCAGCTACAGGGGCAAACAAGAGACCCAGTACTTC
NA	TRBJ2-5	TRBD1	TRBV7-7	CASSLAPDRGRVAQYF	TGTGCTAGCAGCTTAGCGCCGGACAGGGGTCGGGTGGCCCAGTACTTC
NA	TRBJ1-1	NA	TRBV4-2	CASSQASVNTEAFF	TGTGCCAGCAGCCAGGCGTCGGTGAACACTGAAGCTTTCTTT
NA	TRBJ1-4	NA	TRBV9	CASSSTQGNEKLFF	TGTGCCAGCAGTTCCACACAGGGTAACGAAAAACTGTTTTTT
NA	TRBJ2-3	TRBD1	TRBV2	CASTWDRATDTQYF	TGTGCCAGCACCTGGGACAGAGCCACAGATACGCAGTATTTT
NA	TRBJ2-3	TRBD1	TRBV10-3	CAIRSDGTAEPTDTQYF	TGTGCCATCAGGTCCGATGGGACAGCAGAACCCACAGATACGCAGTATTTT
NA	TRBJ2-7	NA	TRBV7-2	CASSYTDYEQYF	TGTGCCAGCAGTTACACAGACTACGAGCAGTACTTC
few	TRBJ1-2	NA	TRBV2	CASSDNNRSPEYGYTF	TGTGCCAGCAGTGATAACAATAGGTCCCCTGAGTATGGCTACACCTTC
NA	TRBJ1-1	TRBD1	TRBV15	CATSSGQGSPEAFF	TGTGCCACCAGCAGTGGACAGGGATCCCCTGAAGCTTTCTTT
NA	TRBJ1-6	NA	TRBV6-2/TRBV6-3	CASSPPTANSPLHF	TGTGCCAGCAGTCCACCGACTGCTAATTCACCCCTCCACTTT
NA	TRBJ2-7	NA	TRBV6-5	CAIGSLGAEQYF	TGTGCCATCGGGTCCCTCGGGGCCGAGCAGTACTTC
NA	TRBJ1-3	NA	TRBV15	CATNEGPGNTIYF	TGTGCCACCAACGAAGGGCCTGGAAACACCATATATTTT
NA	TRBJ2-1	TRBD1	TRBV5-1	CASSLANSGTGGDNEQFF	TGCGCCAGCAGCTTGGCCAACAGCGGGACAGGGGGAGACAATGAGCAGTTCTTC
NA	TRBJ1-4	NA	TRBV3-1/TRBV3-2	CASSVVGGKLFF	TGTGCCAGCAGCGTCGTTGGCGGAAAACTGTTTTTT
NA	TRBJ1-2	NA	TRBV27	CASRLRGSYGYTF	TGTGCCAGCAGGTTACGGGGGAGCTATGGCTACACCTTC
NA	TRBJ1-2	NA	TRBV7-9	CASSSGSSGYTF	TGTGCCAGCAGCTCCGGGAGTTCTGGCTACACCTTC
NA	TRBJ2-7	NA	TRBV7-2	CASSSRAAYEQYF	TGTGCCAGCAGCTCCCGGGCCGCCTACGAGCAGTACTTC
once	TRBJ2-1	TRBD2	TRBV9	CASSGSGSSYNEQFF	TGTGCCAGCAGCGGAAGCGGGAGCTCCTACAATGAGCAGTTCTTC
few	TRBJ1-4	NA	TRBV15	CATSRGGGIEKLFF	TGTGCCACCAGCAGAGGAGGCGGGATTGAAAAACTGTTTTTT
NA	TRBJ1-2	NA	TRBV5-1	CASSLVTGGSTNYGYTF	TGCGCCAGCAGCTTGGTAACAGGCGGTTCCACTAACTATGGCTACACCTTC
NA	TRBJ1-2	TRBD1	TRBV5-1	CASSLYRDRRNGGYTF	TGCGCCAGCAGCTTATACCGGGACAGGAGGAATGGTGGCTACACCTTC
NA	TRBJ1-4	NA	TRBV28	CASSLPSITVEPNEKLFF	TGTGCCAGCAGTTTACCTTCTATCACAGTGGAACCTAATGAAAAACTGTTTTTT
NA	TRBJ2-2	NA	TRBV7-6	CASSRGGGAPNTGELFF	TGTGCCAGCAGCCGTGGGGGCGGGGCACCGAACACCGGGGAGCTGTTTTTT
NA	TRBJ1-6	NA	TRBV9	CASSRPTGTLNSPLHF	TGTGCCAGCAGCCGACCCACAGGGACTTTAAATTCACCCCTCCACTTT
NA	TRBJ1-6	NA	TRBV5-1	CASSLGRGNSPLHF	TGCGCCAGCAGCTTGGGCAGAGGGAATTCACCCCTCCACTTT
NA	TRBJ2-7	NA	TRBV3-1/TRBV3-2	CASRASYEQYF	TGTGCCAGCCGCGCCTCCTACGAGCAGTACTTC
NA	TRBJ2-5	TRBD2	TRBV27	CASRGRGAQETQYF	TGTGCCAGCCGCGGGCGGGGGGCTCAAGAGACCCAGTACTTC
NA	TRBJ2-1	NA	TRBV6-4	CASSIEQNSYNEQFF	TGTGCCAGCAGTATCGAGCAGAACTCCTACAATGAGCAGTTCTTC